This T cell receptor (beta chain) was profiled in a study of Graves' ophthalmopathy and Graves' hyperthyroidism (dated by TCRdb to 2016 to 2019). Regarding the complete study: Peripheral blood was collected at initial diagnosis, before any treatment. Following sample collection, hyperthyroidism patients were given methimazole at a starting dose of 30 mg daily, and ophthalmopathy patients were given high-dose intravenous methylprednisolone. For training and testing, the 110 or so patients in the discovery cohort were randomly divided in a 7:3 ratio. The study used TCR beta repertoire signatures to distinguish Graves' ophthalmopathy from Graves' hyperthyroidism and to predict progression to ophthalmopathy. T-cell repertoires of thyroid tissue and blood were compared in several hyperthyroidism patients. For independent validation, a separate cohort was made up of 18 hyperthyroidism patients plus 17 patients who later progressed from hyperthyroidism to ophthalmopathy. A discovery set of 100 patients (43 ophthalmopathy, about 58 stable hyperthyroidism) was enrolled to explore V-J signatures distinguishing ophthalmopathy from hyperthyroidism. In total, approximately 130 blood samples were TCR-sequenced: 40 to 45 ophthalmopathy, roughly 80 hyperthyroidism and approximately 17 hyperthyroidism-to-ophthalmopathy patients. Study-wide conclusions, independent of this receptor: In cross-validation, the 13-signature model distinguished ophthalmopathy from stable hyperthyroidism with 85% to 90% sensitivity and about 84% specificity, and in the test set the corresponding values were roughly 78% and 74%. Sample size was not statistically predetermined, and group allocation was not concealed from the investigators. In validation, the model predicted ophthalmopathy progression with about 71% sensitivity and around 72% specificity; roughly 11 predicted patients were CT-confirmed with GO in a median of around 6 months. Most of the expanded thyroid clonotypes with a frequency above 0.001 were also detected in blood, and it was suggested that the thyroid immune response may be reflected by blood repertoires.

For repertoire sequencing, the TCR beta CDR3 regions were amplified from RNA transcripts. The first round of RT-PCR was done with HTBI primers and the Qiagen OneStep RT-PCR kit, and was followed by a second round of multiplex PCR, then size selection and purification. Libraries were sequenced on an Illumina HiSeq2000 using paired-end 100 bp reads. Per the original workflow: SOAPnuke was used to process the reads, throwing out any read that had adapters, had uncalled bases, had a mean Phred below 15, or lacked an exact constant-primer or identifier match. COPE v1.2.5 was used to merge high-quality paired reads. Unique nucleotide sequences were defined as clonotypes and aligned to IMGT TRB V, D and J references using MiTCR v1.1. Only V-J combinations with frequency above 0.0001 were analysed, covering around 99% of repertoires. For each V-J combination, a TCR clonal expansion and chaos score was defined as the ratio of F50 clonal expansion to chaos observed in the TCRdist matrix. Welch's t-statistics and random forest were used to reduce features to 13 V-J combinations, which were fed into a naive Bayes classifier. Thyroid-blood repertoire similarity was quantified with the Morisita-Horn index. The raw public reads went through TCRdb reprocessing: fastp at Q25, MiXCR clone calling, in-frame beta chains kept. For every CDR3 protein sequence, its rows merge into one entry that carries the most common genes and DNA. TCRdb, not the original authors, processed these V and J calls. Across this sample there are roughly 400,000 distinct CDR3 sequences, with 15% to 17% seen only once. The ten largest clones take up 5.5% to 7% of the sample.

CDR3 length: 15 amino acids, cysteine to phenylalanine. The retained sequence is limited to the CDR3, 45 bases, with the frame set at the first base. V is trimmed back by 6 bases and J by 1 base, and the junction contains 6 bases that no gene match accounts for. Stable hyperthyroidism was defined as no progression to ophthalmopathy within 18 months of follow-up. The hyperthyroidism patients were 18 to 65 years old and newly diagnosed, with a disease duration of less than 2 months. Patients with other autoimmune diseases, uncontrolled infections, pregnancy or lactation were excluded. Diagnosis relied on clinical symptoms, serum thyroxine, TRAb, thyroid ultrasound and orbital computed tomography. PBMCs were isolated from 10 ml of fresh peripheral blood by Ficoll-Paque density gradient centrifugation. Total RNA was extracted with Trizol reagent and quality-checked on an Agilent 2100 Bioanalyzer. There are many counts of this clonotype. Its antigen remains unidentified. No qualities accompany the bases; no much larger clone lies one base away.

In this chain, TRBV12-3 or TRBV12-4 is recombined with TRBJ2-7, and TRBD1 matches 10 of the central bases. The material sequenced was peripheral blood. The receptor's source is a woman aged 18-35 years with stable Graves' hyperthyroidism. Donor details come from another sample of the same person, matched by shared clones. The CDR3 loop reads CASRETGGLSYEQYF. At the DNA level, the sequence is TGTGCCAGCAGGGAGACAGGGGGCCTTTCCTACGAGCAGTACTTC.